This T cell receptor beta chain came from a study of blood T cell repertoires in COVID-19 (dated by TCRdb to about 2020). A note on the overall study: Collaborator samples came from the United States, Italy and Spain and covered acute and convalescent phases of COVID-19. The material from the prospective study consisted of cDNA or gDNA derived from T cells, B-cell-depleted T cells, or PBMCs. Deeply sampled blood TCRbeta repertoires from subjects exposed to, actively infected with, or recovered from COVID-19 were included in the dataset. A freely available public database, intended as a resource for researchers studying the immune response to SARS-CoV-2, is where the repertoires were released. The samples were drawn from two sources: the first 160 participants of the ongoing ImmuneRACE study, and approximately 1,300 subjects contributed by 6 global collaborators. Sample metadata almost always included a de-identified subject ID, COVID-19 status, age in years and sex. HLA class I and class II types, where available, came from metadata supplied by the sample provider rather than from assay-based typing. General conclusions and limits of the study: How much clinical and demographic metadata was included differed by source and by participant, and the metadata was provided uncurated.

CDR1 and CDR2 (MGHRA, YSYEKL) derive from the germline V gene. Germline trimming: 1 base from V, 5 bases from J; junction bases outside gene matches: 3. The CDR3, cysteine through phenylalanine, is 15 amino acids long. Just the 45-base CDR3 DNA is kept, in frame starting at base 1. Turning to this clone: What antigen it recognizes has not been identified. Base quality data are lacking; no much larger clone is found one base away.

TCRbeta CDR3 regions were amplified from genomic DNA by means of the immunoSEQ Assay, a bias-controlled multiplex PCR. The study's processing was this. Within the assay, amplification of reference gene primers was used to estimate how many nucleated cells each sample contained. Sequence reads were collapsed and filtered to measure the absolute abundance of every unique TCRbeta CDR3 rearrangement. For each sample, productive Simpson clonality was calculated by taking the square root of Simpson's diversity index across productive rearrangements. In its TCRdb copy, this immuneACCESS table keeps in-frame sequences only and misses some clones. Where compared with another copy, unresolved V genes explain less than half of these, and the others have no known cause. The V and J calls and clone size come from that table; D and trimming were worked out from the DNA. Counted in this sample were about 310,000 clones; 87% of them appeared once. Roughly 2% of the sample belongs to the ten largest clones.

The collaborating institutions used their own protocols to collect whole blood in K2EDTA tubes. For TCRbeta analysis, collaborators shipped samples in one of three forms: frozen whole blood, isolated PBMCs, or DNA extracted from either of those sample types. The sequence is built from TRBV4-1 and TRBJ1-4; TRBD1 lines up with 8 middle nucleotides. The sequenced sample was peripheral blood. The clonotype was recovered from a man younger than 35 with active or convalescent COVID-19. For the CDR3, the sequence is CASSQVGTGNEKLFF. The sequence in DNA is TGCGCCAGCAGCCAAGTTGGGACAGGCAATGAAAAACTGTTTTTT.